The entry that follows covers one TCR beta chain sequence. The sample comes from a study of blood T cells in healthy people across ages. The CDR3 runs to 13 residues. Germline values: CDR1 LGHNA, CDR2 YSLEER. The germline V and J ends were trimmed by 0 bases and 3 bases, with 5 bases remaining between them. With a J-beta primer mix and a sample-barcoded 5' primer, a second PCR ran 7 to 11 cycles. In TCRdb, the 5' RACE reads were re-called with MiXCR into one record per CDR3 protein. This table holds approximately 900,000 distinct CDR3 sequences, under 50% found once. The J gene is TRBJ1-2, the V gene TRBV4-3; tentative D call: TRBD1 (5 bases). The origin of this receptor is a man under 40 in good health. Sequencing was performed on blood. The chain's CDR3 is CASSQEGDYGYTF. In DNA, the CDR3 is TGCGCCAGCAGCCAAGAAGGGGACTATGGCTACACCTTC.